The 30 T cell receptor beta chains below come from one sample, sequenced in a study of long-term antiretroviral therapy in people with HIV. The assay, immunoSEQ v3.0, was run at survey level. Profiling relied on immunoSEQ multiplex PCR, and the TCRdb table lists in-frame clones only, not all of them. The profile covers some 30,000 clones, with approximately 90% appearing a single time and 3.6% taken by the ten largest. Sequencing was performed on unsorted PBMCs, taken 1.8 years after starting antiretroviral therapy. The source of these receptors is a woman between 18 and 29 years old with HIV.

The chain joins TRBV2 to TRBJ1-5; no reliable D call. The CDR3 is made up of 16 amino acids. CDR1 and CDR2 (germline): SNHLY, FYNNEI. Trimming removed 5 bases from V and 3 bases from J, with 17 bases in between. In DNA form, the CDR3 reads TGTGCCAGCAGTACGGTCCCAAGGAGCCACAATCAGCCCCAGCATTTT. Protein product: CASSTVPRSHNQPQHF.

The V call is TRBV6-4, the J call TRBJ2-3, with D perhaps matching TRBD2 (6 bases). CDR3 length: 13 amino acids. Germline V CDR1 and CDR2: MRHNA, SNTAGT. V lost 5 bases, J lost 0 bases, and 6 bases lay in between. CDR3 bases: TGTGCCAGCAGTAGCGGGAGCACAGATACGCAGTATTTT. Its protein product is CASSSGSTDTQYF.

CDR3 amino acids: CAISPGGVSGELFF. The CDR3 nucleotides are TGTGCCATCTCCCCAGGGGGCGTGTCCGGGGAGCTGTTTTTT. The chain joins TRBV10-3 to TRBJ2-2; 8 bases fit TRBD1. This CDR3 contains 14 residues. V lost 8 bases to trimming and J lost 6 bases; unmatched junction nucleotides: 8. Germline assignment: CDR1 ENHRY and CDR2 SYGVKD.

This sequence joins TRBV18 and TRBJ2-1; no clear D gene. This CDR3 region has 11 residues. V was trimmed by 6 bases and J by 10 bases, leaving 10 bases between them. Germline lookup yields CDR1 KGHSH and CDR2 LQKENI. DNA of the CDR3: TGTGCCAGCTCGCCGGCGCAGGAGCAGTTCTTC. Protein product: CASSPAQEQFF.

This rearrangement joins TRBV12-5 to TRBJ2-7, with D hard to call. Germline V gives CDR1 LGHNT, CDR2 FRNRAP. This CDR3 region has 17 residues. Between the trimmed V and J ends, which lost 2 bases and 2 bases, there was a span of 19 bases. CDR3 in amino acids: CASGLISASSTTYEQYF. The CDR3 bases are TGTGCTAGTGGTTTGATTTCTGCAAGTTCCACCACCTACGAGCAGTACTTC.

J is TRBJ2-3 and V is TRBV4-1; 7 nucleotides match TRBD2. The germline gives CDR1 MGHRA, CDR2 YSYEKL. CDR3 length: 14 residues. With V trimmed by 4 bases and J by 3 bases, 4 bases remained unmatched. CDR3 coding DNA: TGCGCCAGCAGCCTCCGACTAGCAACAGATACGCAGTATTTT. It encodes CASSLRLATDTQYF.

The count of this clone is one. This chain connects TRBV18 to TRBJ2-3; 10 bases line up with TRBD1. V trimming: 4 bases; J trimming: 2 bases; junction bases outside the gene matches: 6. CDR1 and CDR2 (germline): KGHSH, LQKENI. This CDR3 comprises 16 residues. The CDR3 coding sequence is TGTGCCAGCTCACTAAGCGGGACAGGGGCCACAGATACGCAGTATTTT. This encodes CASSLSGTGATDTQYF.

The gene calls are TRBV9 and TRBJ2-3; D is ambiguous. This CDR3 contains 13 residues. Germline CDR1 and CDR2: SGDLS and YYNGEE. The V end was cut by 0 bases, the J end by 3 bases, with 5 bases between. The CDR3 loop reads CASSVVGTDTQYF. CDR3 bases: TGTGCCAGCAGCGTAGTGGGGACAGATACGCAGTATTTT.

This sequence joins TRBV6-5 and TRBJ1-2; possibly TRBD1 for D (5 bases). Germline CDR1 and CDR2: MNHEY and SVGAGI. V lost 6 bases and J 1 base, leaving 15 bases between the germline ends. The length of the CDR3 is 15 residues. DNA of the CDR3: TGTGCCAGCAGGACAGTTAGTCGATTTAACTATGGCTACACCTTC. Its protein is CASRTVSRFNYGYTF.

This sequence joins TRBV18 and TRBJ1-5; 8 bases agree with TRBD1. The CDR3 loop spans 17 amino acids. Germline CDR1 reads KGHSH; CDR2 reads LQKENI. Losses at the gene ends were 3 bases for V and 2 bases for J; bases not matched to a gene: 9. DNA for the CDR3: TGTGCCAGCTCACCCACGTCTTTGGGACAGGGCAATCAGCCCCAGCATTTT. It yields the protein CASSPTSLGQGNQPQHF.

The chain links TRBV6-5 to TRBJ2-1; 9 bases are a match to TRBD1. CDR3 size: 14 residues. V lost 8 bases, J lost 7 bases, and 9 bases stayed unmatched. The V gene's germline CDR1 is MNHEY and CDR2 SVGAGI. The chain's CDR3 is CASGSQGARNEQFF. CDR3 bases: TGTGCCAGCGGCTCACAGGGGGCTCGAAATGAGCAGTTCTTC.

In nucleotides, the CDR3 is TGTGCCAGCAGCTTAAGGGGCAGCGCCTACGAGCAGTACTTC. Protein sequence: CASSLRGSAYEQYF. This sequence joins TRBV28 and TRBJ2-7; D may be TRBD1 (5 bases). V shed 6 bases and J shed 2 bases, with 14 bases lying between them. The CDR3 spans 14 residues. Germline CDR1 is MDHEN and CDR2 is SYDVKM.

This clone was seen once. The chain carries TRBV5-6 and TRBJ1-5; no definite D call. Trimming cost V 4 bases and J 5 bases, with 10 bases left between them. The V gene's germline CDR1 is SGHDT and CDR2 YYEEEE. The CDR3 has 13 amino acids. The CDR3 here is CASSGRGDQPQHF. The CDR3 DNA is TGTGCCAGCAGCGGCCGGGGAGATCAGCCCCAGCATTTT.

The chain links TRBV6-5 to TRBJ2-7; 8 positions match TRBD2. CDR1 MNHEY and CDR2 SVGAGI come from the germline V gene. The CDR3 runs to 12 residues. CDR3 in DNA: TGTGCGGCGGCAGCGGGAGTTTACGAGCAGTACTTC. Translated, it gives CAAAAGVYEQYF.

J is TRBJ1-1 and V is TRBV5-1; no clear D. The CDR3 is 14 residues long. V was trimmed by 7 bases and J by 6 bases, leaving 19 bases between them. Germline V gene lookup returns CDR1 SGHRS and CDR2 YFSETQ. CDR3 coding DNA: TGCGCCAGCCTTGGGCGGGAAAATGGGGCTGAAGCTTTCTTT. As protein: CASLGRENGAEAFF.

The CDR3 spells CASFSLRLAGQETQYF. In nucleotides, the CDR3 is TGTGCCAGCTTCTCTCTTAGGCTAGCGGGACAAGAGACCCAGTACTTC. The rearrangement joins TRBV2 to TRBJ2-5; 9 positions match TRBD2. V dropped 8 bases and J dropped 2; count of bases not matched to a gene: 12. The germline V gene encodes CDR1 SNHLY and CDR2 FYNNEI. There are 16 residues in the CDR3.

This chain links TRBV27 with TRBJ1-1; 9 nucleotides agree with TRBD1. V lost 6 bases, J lost 4 bases, and 3 bases stayed unmatched. Germline-derived CDR1 and CDR2 are MNHEY and SMNVEV (reference sequence). The CDR3 runs to 13 residues. CDR3: CASRPTGGTEAFF. The CDR3 DNA is TGTGCCAGCAGACCGACAGGGGGCACTGAAGCTTTCTTT.

CDR3 DNA: TGTGCCAGCAGCTTGGCCACCGGGGAGCTGTTTTTT. Residues: CASSLATGELFF. V and J are TRBV5-6 and TRBJ2-2; unclear D gene. Germline assignment: CDR1 SGHDT and CDR2 YYEEEE. This CDR3 is 12 amino acids long. The V gene lost 0 bases and the J gene lost 4 bases, with 1 base spanning the gap.

The chain couples TRBV5-1 to TRBJ2-5; TRBD2 might be the D (7 bases). This CDR3 comprises 17 residues. CDR1 is SGHRS and CDR2 is YFSETQ in the germline V gene. Trimming took off 0 bases at V and 3 bases at J, with 18 bases between the two ends. The CDR3 sequence is CASSLARGPGSEETQYF. The CDR3 DNA reads TGCGCCAGCAGCTTGGCGCGGGGGCCCGGGTCGGAAGAGACCCAGTACTTC. Supplemented by reference TRBV5-1 and TRBJ2-5, the full variable domain reads KAGVTQTPRYLIKTRGQQVTLSCSPISGHRSVSWYQQTPGQGLQFLFEYFSETQRNKGNFPGRFSGRQFSNSRSEMNVSTLELGDSALYLCASSLARGPGSEETQYFGPGTRLLVL.

The chain uses TRBV6-4 and TRBJ2-3; D possibly corresponds to TRBD2 (7 bases). The V gene's germline CDR1 is MRHNA and CDR2 SNTAGT. Trimming pared 3 bases from V and 1 base from J, leaving 11 bases between. This CDR3 region has 15 residues. The CDR3 region is CASSEEGGRTDTQYF. In DNA, the CDR3 is TGTGCCAGCAGTGAAGAGGGGGGGCGCACAGATACGCAGTATTTT.

V is TRBV19 and J is TRBJ2-7; 9 positions agree with TRBD2. The CDR3 totals 14 residues. The germline V gene has CDR1 LNHDA and CDR2 SQIVND (reference sequence). V lost 6 bases and J lost 4; bases outside the gene matches: 7. DNA for the CDR3: TGTGCCAGTAGAACCACGGGACTAGCTTACGAGCAGTACTTC. It yields the protein CASRTTGLAYEQYF.

This chain joins TRBV10-2 and TRBJ2-1, with 11 bases aligning to TRBD2. This CDR3 spans 17 amino acids. Germline V CDR1 and CDR2: WSHSY, SAAADI. V was pared by 3 bases and J by 0 bases, with 4 bases of the junction left unmatched. The DNA of the CDR3 is TGCGCCAGCAGTGATCTAGCGGGAGGCTACTCCTACAATGAGCAGTTCTTC. Translated: CASSDLAGGYSYNEQFF.

The chain uses TRBV6-1 and TRBJ2-7; D is ambiguous. CDR1 and CDR2 from the germline V gene are MNHNS and SASEGT. This CDR3 region has 13 residues. V shed 2 bases and J shed 3 bases, with 8 bases lying between them. The DNA of the CDR3 is TGTGCCAGCAGTGAATCGACTTTCTACGAGCAGTACTTC. This gives the protein CASSESTFYEQYF.

This chain uses TRBV21-1 with TRBJ2-7; no check of the table's D call, TRBD1, against the DNA was made. TRBV21-1 is listed as a pseudogene. This CDR3 is 15 amino acids long. CDR3 sequence (DNA): TGTGCCAGCAGCAGGGACAGGGCACATACCTACGAGCAGTACTTC. This gives the protein CASSRDRAHTYEQYF.

The CDR3 reads CASSPPGLAGQETQYF. The CDR3 bases are TGTGCCAGCAGCCCCCCGGGGCTAGCGGGTCAAGAGACCCAGTACTTC. J is TRBJ2-5 and V is TRBV11-2; 8 bases fit TRBD2. Trimming at V came to 5 bases and at J to 2 bases, leaving 10 bases not matched to a gene. Germline values: CDR1 SGHAT, CDR2 FQNNGV. The CDR3 runs to 16 residues.

The V and J genes are TRBV5-8 and TRBJ1-1, with TRBD1 matching over 7 bases. The CDR3 runs to 14 residues. CDR1 is SGHTS and CDR2 is YDEGEE in the germline V gene. The junction had 10 bases not matched to a gene; V was cut back by 5 bases and J by 6 bases. CDR3 DNA sequence: TGTGCCAGCAGACTCATACAGGGGAGCTCTGAAGCTTTCTTT. Translated: CASRLIQGSSEAFF.

In its sample, this clone was seen once. J is TRBJ2-7 and V is TRBV5-4; 7 nucleotides line up with TRBD2. The CDR3 length is 14 residues. V was pared by 0 bases and J by 5 bases, with 5 bases of the junction left unmatched. From germline, CDR1 is SGHNT and CDR2 YYREEE (reference sequence). For the CDR3, the DNA is TGTGCCAGCAGCTTGGGCGGGGGAATCGACGAGCAGTACTTC. This codes for CASSLGGGIDEQYF. Full variable domain (outside the CDR3, taken from reference TRBV5-4 and TRBJ2-7): ETGVTQSPTHLIKTRGQQVTLRCSSQSGHNTVSWYQQALGQGPQFIFQYYREEENGRGNFPPRFSGLQFPNYSSELNVNALELDDSALYLCASSLGGGIDEQYFGPGTRLTVT.

The chain joins TRBV7-2 to TRBJ2-5; D gene ambiguous. Deletions cut 5 bases from V and 4 bases from J, with 2 bases between. From germline, CDR1 is SGHTA and CDR2 FQGNSA. The CDR3 sequence is 10 residues long. The CDR3 region has the DNA TGTGCCAGCAGCACAGAGACCCAGTACTTC. This codes for CASSTETQYF.

V usage is TRBV19 and J usage is TRBJ1-2; 7 bases fit TRBD1. This CDR3 is 13 amino acids long. The junction had 5 bases not matched to a gene; V was cut back by 7 bases and J by 3 bases. Germline values: CDR1 LNHDA, CDR2 SQIVND (reference sequence). The CDR3 DNA reads as TGTGCCAGTACCCCGGGACAGTACTATGGCTACACCTTC. Protein: CASTPGQYYGYTF. Drawing the rest from reference TRBV19 and TRBJ1-2, the complete variable domain is DGGITQSPKYLFRKEGQNVTLSCEQNLNHDAMYWYRQDPGQGLRLIYYSQIVNDFQKGDIAEGYSVSREKKESFPLTVTSAQKNPTAFYLCASTPGQYYGYTFGSGTRLTVV.

Regarding this clone: The conserved phenylalanine or tryptophan is not found at the CDR3 terminus, so this likely reflects a read error. No DNA is shown, since the ends of the CDR3 on it are uncertain; the CDR3 is the one TCRdb lists. J is TRBJ2-7 and V is TRBV6-5; no check of the table's D call, TRBD2, against the DNA was made. CDR1 is MNHEY and CDR2 is SVGAGI in the germline V gene. Termini included, the CDR3 measures 14 amino acids. This CDR3 is CASSSYFRLAGEGD.